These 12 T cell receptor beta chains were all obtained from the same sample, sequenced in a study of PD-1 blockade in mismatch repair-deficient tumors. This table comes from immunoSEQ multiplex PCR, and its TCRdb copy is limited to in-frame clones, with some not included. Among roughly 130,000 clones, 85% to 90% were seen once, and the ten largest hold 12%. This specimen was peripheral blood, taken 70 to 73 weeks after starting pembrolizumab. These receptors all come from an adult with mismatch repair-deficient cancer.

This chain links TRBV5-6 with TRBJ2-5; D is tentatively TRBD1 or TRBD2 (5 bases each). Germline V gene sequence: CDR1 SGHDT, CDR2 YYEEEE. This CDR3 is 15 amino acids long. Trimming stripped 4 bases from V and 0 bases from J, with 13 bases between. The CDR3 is CASSPEGTYQETQYF. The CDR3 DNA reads TGTGCCAGCAGCCCCGAGGGGACGTACCAAGAGACCCAGTACTTC. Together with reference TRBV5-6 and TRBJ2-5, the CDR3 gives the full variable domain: DAGVTQSPTHLIKTRGQQVTLRCSPKSGHDTVSWYQQALGQGPQFIFQYYEEEERQRGNFPDRFSGHQFPNYSSELNVNALLLGDSALYLCASSPEGTYQETQYFGPGTRLLVL.

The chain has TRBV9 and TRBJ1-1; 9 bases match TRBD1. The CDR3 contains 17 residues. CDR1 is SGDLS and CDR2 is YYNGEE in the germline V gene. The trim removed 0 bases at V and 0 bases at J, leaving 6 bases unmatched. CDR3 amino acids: CASSVVGTGLMNTEAFF. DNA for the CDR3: TGTGCCAGCAGCGTAGTGGGGACAGGGCTCATGAACACTGAAGCTTTCTTT.

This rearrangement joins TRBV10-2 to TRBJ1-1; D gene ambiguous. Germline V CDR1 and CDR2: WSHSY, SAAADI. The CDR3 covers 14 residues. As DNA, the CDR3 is TGCGCGACTCGTAGACCTGGAGAGAACACTGAAGCTTTCTTT. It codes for CATRRPGENTEAFF.

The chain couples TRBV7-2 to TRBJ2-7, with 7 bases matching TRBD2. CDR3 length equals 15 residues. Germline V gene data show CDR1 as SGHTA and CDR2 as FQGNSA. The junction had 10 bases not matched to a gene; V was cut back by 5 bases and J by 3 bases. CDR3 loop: CASSPGASGNYEQYF. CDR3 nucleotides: TGTGCCAGCAGCCCCGGGGCTAGCGGAAACTACGAGCAGTACTTC. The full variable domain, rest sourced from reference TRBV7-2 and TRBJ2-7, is GAGVSQSPSNKVTEKGKDVELRCDPISGHTALYWYRQSLGQGLEFLIYFQGNSAPDKSGLPSDRFSAERTGGSVSTLTIQRTQQEDSAVYLCASSPGASGNYEQYFGPGTRLTVT.

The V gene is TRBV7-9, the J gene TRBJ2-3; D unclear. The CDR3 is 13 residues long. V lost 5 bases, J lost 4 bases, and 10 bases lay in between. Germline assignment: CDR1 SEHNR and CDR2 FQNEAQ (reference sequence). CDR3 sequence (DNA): TGTGCCAGCAGCGGTACTCTTCCAGATACGCAGTATTTT. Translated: CASSGTLPDTQYF.

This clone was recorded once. The CDR3 here is CASSEGRGSYEQYF. The CDR3 DNA sequence: TGCGCCAGCAGTGAGGGCAGGGGGTCCTACGAGCAGTACTTC. V gene TRBV10-2 combines with J gene TRBJ2-7; 7 bases line up with TRBD1. From germline, CDR1 is WSHSY and CDR2 SAAADI. Trimming took 2 bases from V and 1 from J; bases not matched to a gene: 2. The CDR3 loop spans 14 amino acids.

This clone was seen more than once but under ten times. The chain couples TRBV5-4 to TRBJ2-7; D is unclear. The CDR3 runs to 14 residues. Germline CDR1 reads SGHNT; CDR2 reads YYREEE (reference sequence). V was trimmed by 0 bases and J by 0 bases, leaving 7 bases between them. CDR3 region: CASSLALGSYEQYF. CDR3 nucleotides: TGTGCCAGCAGCTTGGCGCTAGGCTCCTACGAGCAGTACTTC.

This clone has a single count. The CDR3 region is CASSLGGLNTGELFF. The CDR3 DNA reads as TGCGCCAGCAGCTTAGGGGGGCTTAACACCGGGGAGCTGTTTTTT. This rearrangement joins TRBV5-1 to TRBJ2-2; either TRBD1 or TRBD2 may supply D (6 bases each). V lost 2 bases and J lost 2, with 10 bases in between. Germline V lookup: CDR1 SGHRS, CDR2 YFSETQ. This CDR3 region has 15 residues.

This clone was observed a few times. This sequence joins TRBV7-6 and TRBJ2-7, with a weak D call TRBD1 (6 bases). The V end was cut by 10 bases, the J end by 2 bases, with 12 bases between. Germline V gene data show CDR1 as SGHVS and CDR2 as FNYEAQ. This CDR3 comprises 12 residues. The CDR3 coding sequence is TGTGCCAAAAAGGACAGTCCCTACGAGCAGTACTTC. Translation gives CAKKDSPYEQYF.

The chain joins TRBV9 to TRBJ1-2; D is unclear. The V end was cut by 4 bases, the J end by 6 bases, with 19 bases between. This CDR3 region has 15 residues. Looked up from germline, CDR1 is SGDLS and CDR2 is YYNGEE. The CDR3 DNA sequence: TGTGCCAGCAGCACCGCCCGGGCAGAAAAGGATGGCTACACCTTC. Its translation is CASSTARAEKDGYTF. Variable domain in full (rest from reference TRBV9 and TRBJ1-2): DSGVTQTPKHLITATGQRVTLRCSPRSGDLSVYWYQQSLDQGLQFLIQYYNGEERAKGNILERFSAQQFPDLHSELNLSSLELGDSALYFCASSTARAEKDGYTFGSGTRLTVV.

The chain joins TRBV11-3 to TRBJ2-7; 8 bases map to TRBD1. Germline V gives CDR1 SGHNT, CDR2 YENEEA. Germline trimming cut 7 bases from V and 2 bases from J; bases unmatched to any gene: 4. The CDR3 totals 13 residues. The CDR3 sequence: CASKDRAAYEQYF. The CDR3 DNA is TGTGCCAGCAAGGACAGGGCGGCCTACGAGCAGTACTTC.

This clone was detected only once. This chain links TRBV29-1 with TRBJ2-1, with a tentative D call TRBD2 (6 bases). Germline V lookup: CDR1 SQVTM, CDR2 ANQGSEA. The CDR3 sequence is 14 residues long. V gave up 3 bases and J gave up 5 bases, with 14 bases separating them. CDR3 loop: CSVEVRERDNEQFF. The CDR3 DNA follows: TGCAGCGTTGAGGTTCGGGAGAGGGACAATGAGCAGTTCTTC.